The next 26 T cell receptor beta chains were all read from a single sample in a study of graft-versus-host responses after intestinal transplantation. What these receptors recognize is not known. The assay was immunoSEQ multiplex PCR, and TCRdb's table has in-frame clones only and misses some. The data hold approximately 68,000 clones, with nearly 90% observed a single time. Sequencing was performed on unstimulated CD8+ T cells sorted from spleen or lymph node cells, taken before transplant. These receptors all stem from a human donor who was the organ donor for an intestinal transplant.

The chain recombines TRBV27 with TRBJ1-5; no definite D call. CDR1 and CDR2 from the germline V gene are MNHEY and SMNVEV (reference sequence). V was pared by 3 bases and J by 5 bases, with 14 bases between. This CDR3 region has 15 residues. As DNA, the CDR3 is TGTGCCAGCAGTTTTACTCCTCCTCAGGATCAGCCCCAGCATTTT. It yields the protein CASSFTPPQDQPQHF.

V and J are TRBV29-1 and TRBJ1-1; tentatively, D is TRBD1 (6 bases). Trimming stripped 7 bases from V and 0 bases from J, with 9 bases between. CDR1 SQVTM and CDR2 ANQGSEA come from the germline V gene. The CDR3 has 12 amino acids. CDR3 region: CSGTVMNTEAFF. In DNA, the CDR3 is TGCAGCGGGACAGTCATGAACACTGAAGCTTTCTTT.

The chain employs TRBV19 and TRBJ2-1, with no clear D. Germline V lookup: CDR1 LNHDA, CDR2 SQIVND (reference sequence). V was pared by 7 bases and J by 0 bases, with 7 bases between. The CDR3 contains 13 residues. In nucleotides, the CDR3 is TGTGCCAGTAATACGGGCTCCTACAATGAGCAGTTCTTC. Translation gives CASNTGSYNEQFF.

V and J are TRBV5-4 and TRBJ1-2; D gene unclear. The V gene lost 4 bases and the J gene lost 2 bases, with 12 bases spanning the gap. This CDR3 has 14 amino acids. Germline-derived CDR1 and CDR2 are SGHNT and YYREEE (reference sequence). DNA of the CDR3: TGTGCCAGCAGCGTCGGAGGATACAACTATGGCTACACCTTC. Residues: CASSVGGYNYGYTF.

The chain uses TRBV2 and TRBJ1-1; 9 nucleotides align to TRBD1. With 9 bases clipped from V and 1 base from J, the junction kept 9 bases outside the gene matches. The germline gives CDR1 SNHLY, CDR2 FYNNEI. The CDR3 is made up of 15 amino acids. CDR3 DNA sequence: TGTGCCAGGCCTCCGGGACAGGGATGGAACACTGAAGCTTTCTTT. Its protein is CARPPGQGWNTEAFF.

This chain links TRBV27 with TRBJ2-2; D is possibly TRBD2 (5 bases). The V end lost 6 bases, the J end lost 5 bases, and 7 bases lay between the germline ends. This CDR3 region has 12 residues. Germline CDR1 is MNHEY and CDR2 is SMNVEV (reference sequence). The CDR3, as DNA: TGTGCCAGCAGGGAGGATACCGGGGAGCTGTTTTTT. Its protein is CASREDTGELFF.

The chain links TRBV4-3 to TRBJ1-4, with D uncertain. Deletions cut 0 bases from V and 6 bases from J, with 20 bases between. In germline, CDR1 is LGHNA, CDR2 YSLEER. The CDR3 is 18 residues long. CDR3 DNA: TGCGCCAGCAGCCAAGATAATTGGTTGGGCAGCGGCGATGAAAAACTGTTTTTT. Its protein is CASSQDNWLGSGDEKLFF.

The chain combines TRBV7-9 with TRBJ1-4; possible D gene TRBD1, 5 bases. The CDR3 length is 15 residues. V dropped 2 bases and J dropped 4 bases, with 11 bases sitting between them. CDR1 is SEHNR, CDR2 FQNEAQ, per germline (reference sequence). As DNA, the CDR3 is TGTGCCAGCAGCTTATACCGGGACTATAATGAAAAACTGTTTTTT. Amino acids: CASSLYRDYNEKLFF.

The chain couples TRBV20-1 to TRBJ1-2; possibly TRBD1 for D (6 bases). CDR1 is DFQATT, CDR2 SNEGSKA, per germline (reference sequence). Trimming removed 6 bases at V and 5 bases at J, with 10 bases between. CDR3 length: 11 amino acids. This CDR3 reads CSAQDRYGYTF. Here the CDR3 DNA reads TGCAGTGCCCAGGACAGATATGGCTACACCTTC.

The chain joins TRBV5-6 to TRBJ1-2; D unclear. CDR3 length: 14 residues. Germline V gene data show CDR1 as SGHDT and CDR2 as YYEEEE. V lost 2 bases and J 3 bases, leaving 11 bases between the germline ends. The CDR3 nucleotides read TGTGCCAGCAGCTTACTTTATCCCCACTATGGCTACACCTTC. Translated, it gives CASSLLYPHYGYTF.

The rearrangement uses TRBV7-2 and TRBJ2-1; TRBD2 might be the D (6 bases). The CDR3 length is 17 residues. The germline gives CDR1 SGHTA, CDR2 FQGNSA. With 5 bases removed from V and 0 bases from J, the gap between germline ends came to 17 bases. Here the CDR3 reads CASSLRLGGDSYNEQFF. Here the CDR3 DNA reads TGTGCCAGCAGCCTAAGACTAGGTGGCGACTCCTACAATGAGCAGTTCTTC.

The rearrangement uses TRBV6-5 and TRBJ2-5; 9 nucleotides align to TRBD2. Germline loops: CDR1 MNHEY, CDR2 SVGAGI. The CDR3 spans 16 residues. V lost 2 bases, J lost 5 bases, and 9 bases stayed unmatched. CDR3 protein: CASSYIWRGGRETQYF. CDR3 in DNA: TGTGCCAGCAGTTACATATGGCGGGGGGGCCGGGAGACCCAGTACTTC.

This chain links TRBV28 with TRBJ2-3, with TRBD2 matching over 13 bases. The ends lost 5 bases at V and 6 bases at J; junction bases unmatched: 26. Germline V gives CDR1 MDHEN, CDR2 SYDVKM. CDR3 length: 22 residues. The CDR3 nucleotides read TGTGCCAGCAGTGGTATCCCTCGACAGATAGAGACTAGCGGGGGGTCACAGGATACGCAGTATTTT. This encodes CASSGIPRQIETSGGSQDTQYF.

CDR3 protein: CASSISMGELFF. The CDR3 nucleotides are TGTGCCAGTAGTATAAGCATGGGGGAGCTGTTTTTT. The rearrangement uses TRBV19 and TRBJ2-2, with D uncertain. Per germline, CDR1 LNHDA and CDR2 SQIVND (reference sequence). The V gene lost 2 bases and the J gene lost 8 bases, with 6 bases spanning the gap. This CDR3 region has 12 residues. Full variable domain (missing parts from reference TRBV19 and TRBJ2-2): DGGITQSPKYLFRKEGQNVTLSCEQNLNHDAMYWYRQDPGQGLRLIYYSQIVNDFQKGDIAEGYSVSREKKESFPLTVTSAQKNPTAFYLCASSISMGELFFGEGSRLTVL.

CDR3 amino acids: CASRQGSSYEQYV. DNA for the CDR3: TGTGCCAGCCGACAGGGTAGCTCCTACGAGCAGTACGTC. This sequence joins TRBV5-6 and TRBJ2-7; 7 nucleotides line up with TRBD1. The length of the CDR3 is 13 residues. The V and J ends lost 7 bases and 0 bases, in that order; junction bases with no gene match: 4. In germline, CDR1 is SGHDT, CDR2 YYEEEE.

The rearrangement links TRBV7-8 to TRBJ1-1; TRBD1 might be the D (5 bases). CDR1 and CDR2 from the germline V gene are SGHVS and FQNEAQ. The CDR3 consists of 13 residues. V lost 6 bases to trimming and J lost 1 base, with 9 bases between them. The DNA for the CDR3 is TGTGCCAGCAGAACCGGACAGAACACTGAAGCTTTCTTT. It yields the protein CASRTGQNTEAFF.

The V gene is TRBV6-5, the J gene TRBJ1-1, with a weak D call TRBD1 (5 bases). The V gene's germline CDR1 is MNHEY and CDR2 SVGAGI. Trimming removed 7 bases from V and 4 bases from J, with 16 bases in between. The CDR3 contains 14 residues. The CDR3 here is CASTSTGLSTEAFF. CDR3 DNA: TGTGCCAGCACCTCAACAGGTTTAAGCACTGAAGCTTTCTTT.

This chain connects TRBV28 to TRBJ1-1; a weak D match, TRBD1 (5 bases). Germline loops: CDR1 MDHEN, CDR2 SYDVKM. The CDR3 extends over 13 amino acids. The V end lost 5 bases, the J end lost 4 bases, and 11 bases lay between the germline ends. The CDR3 loop reads CASSLDRSTEAFF. CDR3 bases: TGTGCCAGCAGTCTCGACAGATCCACTGAAGCTTTCTTT.

V is TRBV4-2 and J is TRBJ1-6, with a weak D call TRBD1 (5 bases). V was clipped by 0 bases and J by 0 bases, with 12 bases between them. CDR1 LGHNA and CDR2 YNFKEQ come from the germline V gene. This CDR3 region has 18 residues. CDR3 in amino acids: CASSQDPGDSSYNSPLHF. CDR3 in DNA: TGTGCCAGCAGCCAAGATCCGGGGGATAGCTCCTATAATTCACCCCTCCACTTT.

V and J are TRBV10-2 and TRBJ2-7; 8 nucleotides match TRBD1. With 5 bases clipped from V and 2 bases from J, the junction kept 2 bases outside the gene matches. CDR3 size: 13 residues. Germline CDR1 is WSHSY and CDR2 is SAAADI. This CDR3 reads CASSQDRAYEQYV. DNA for the CDR3: TGCGCCAGCAGTCAGGACAGGGCCTACGAGCAGTACGTC.

The genes are TRBV2 and TRBJ2-7, with unresolved D. There are 12 residues in the CDR3. The V gene lost 5 bases and the J gene lost 6 bases, with 11 bases spanning the gap. Germline V gives CDR1 SNHLY, CDR2 FYNNEI. The DNA for the CDR3 is TGTGCCAGCAGTCCCCGCGGTGGCGAGCAGTACGTC. This sequence encodes CASSPRGGEQYV.

This chain joins TRBV5-4 and TRBJ2-3; 11 bases agree with TRBD2. From germline, CDR1 is SGHNT and CDR2 YYREEE (reference sequence). This CDR3 is 15 amino acids long. V shed 2 bases and J 1 base; nucleotides not matched to a gene: 0. CDR3 amino acids: CASSFSGGGTDTQYF. In DNA form, the CDR3 reads TGTGCCAGCAGCTTTAGCGGGGGGGGCACAGATACGCAGTATTTT.

The gene calls are TRBV28 and TRBJ2-1, with D maybe TRBD2 (5 bases). With 7 bases removed from V and 6 bases from J, the gap between germline ends came to 16 bases. The CDR3 is 14 amino acids. Germline assignment: CDR1 MDHEN and CDR2 SYDVKM. The CDR3 region is CASIVTRGFNEQFF. The CDR3 nucleotides read TGTGCCAGCATTGTGACCCGCGGGTTCAATGAGCAGTTCTTC.

V and J are TRBV7-9 and TRBJ1-1, with D maybe TRBD1 (5 bases). Trimming cost V 1 base and J 0 bases, with 9 bases left between them. The CDR3 loop spans 15 amino acids. Germline-derived CDR1 and CDR2 are SEHNR and FQNEAQ (reference sequence). CDR3 protein: CASSLVDRLNTEAFF. As DNA, the CDR3 is TGTGCCAGCAGCTTAGTAGACAGACTGAACACTGAAGCTTTCTTT. Variable domain in full (rest from reference TRBV7-9 and TRBJ1-1): DTGVSQNPRHKITKRGQNVTFRCDPISEHNRLYWYRQTLGQGPEFLTYFQNEAQLEKSRLLSDRFSAERPKGSFSTLEIQRTEQGDSAMYLCASSLVDRLNTEAFFGQGTRLTVV.

The J gene is TRBJ2-1, the V gene TRBV6-1; D possibly corresponds to TRBD1 (6 bases). With 5 bases removed from V and 5 bases from J, the gap between germline ends came to 13 bases. Germline CDR1 and CDR2: MNHNS and SASEGT. CDR3 length: 14 amino acids. In DNA form, the CDR3 reads TGTGCCAGCAGTTTGGACAGCTACAACAATGAGCAGTTCTTC. It specifies CASSLDSYNNEQFF.

The rearrangement joins TRBV4-1 to TRBJ2-2; D uncertain. Trimming left V 4 bases short and J 4 bases short, with 10 bases between. The CDR3 is 14 residues long. The germline CDR1 and CDR2 sequences are MGHRA and YSYEKL. The CDR3 loop reads CASSRRYGTGELFF. Here the CDR3 DNA reads TGCGCCAGCAGCCGCCGATACGGCACCGGGGAGCTGTTTTTT.